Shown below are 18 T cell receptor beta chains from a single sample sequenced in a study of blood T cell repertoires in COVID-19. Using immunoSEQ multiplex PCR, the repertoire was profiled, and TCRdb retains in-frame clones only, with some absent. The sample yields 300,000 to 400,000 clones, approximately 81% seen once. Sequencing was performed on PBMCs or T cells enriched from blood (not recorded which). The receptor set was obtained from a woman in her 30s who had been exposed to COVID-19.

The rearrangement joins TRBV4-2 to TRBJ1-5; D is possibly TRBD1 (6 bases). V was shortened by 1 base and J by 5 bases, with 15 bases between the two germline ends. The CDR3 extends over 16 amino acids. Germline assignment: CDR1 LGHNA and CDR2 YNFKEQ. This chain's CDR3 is CASSQGIQGIDQPQHF. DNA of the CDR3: TGTGCCAGCAGCCAAGGGATACAGGGCATCGATCAGCCCCAGCATTTT.

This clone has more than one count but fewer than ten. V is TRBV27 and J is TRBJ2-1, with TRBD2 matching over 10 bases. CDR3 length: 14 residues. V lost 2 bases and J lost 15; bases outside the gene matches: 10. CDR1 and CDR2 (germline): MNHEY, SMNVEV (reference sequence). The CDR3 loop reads CASSLGLAGVPGFF. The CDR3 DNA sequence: TGTGCCAGCAGTTTAGGTCTAGCGGGAGTCCCAGGGTTCTTC.

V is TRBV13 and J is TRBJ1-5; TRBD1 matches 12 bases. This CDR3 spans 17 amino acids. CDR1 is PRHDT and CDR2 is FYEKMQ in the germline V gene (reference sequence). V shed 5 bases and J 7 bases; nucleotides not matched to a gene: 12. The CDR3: CASSRGTGGLGKQPQHF. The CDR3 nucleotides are TGTGCCAGCAGCCGAGGGACAGGGGGCTTAGGTAAACAGCCCCAGCATTTT.

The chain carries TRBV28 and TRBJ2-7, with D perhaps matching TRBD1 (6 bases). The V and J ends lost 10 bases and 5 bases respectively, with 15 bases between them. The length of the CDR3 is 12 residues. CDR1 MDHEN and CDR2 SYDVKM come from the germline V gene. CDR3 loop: CAITGSFDEQYF. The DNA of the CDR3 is TGTGCCATCACAGGGAGCTTCGACGAGCAGTACTTC.

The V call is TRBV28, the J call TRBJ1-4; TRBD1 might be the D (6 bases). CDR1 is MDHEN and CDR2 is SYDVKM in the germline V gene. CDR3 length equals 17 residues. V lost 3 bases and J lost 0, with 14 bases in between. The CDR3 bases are TGTGCCAGCAGTTTGCCCGGACAGCTGGCAACTAATGAAAAACTGTTTTTT. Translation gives CASSLPGQLATNEKLFF.

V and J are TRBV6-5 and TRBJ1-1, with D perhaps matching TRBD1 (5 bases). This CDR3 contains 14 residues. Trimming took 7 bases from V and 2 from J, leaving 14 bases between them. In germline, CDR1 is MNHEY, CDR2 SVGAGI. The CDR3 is CASTQTDLNTEAFF. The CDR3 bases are TGTGCCAGCACCCAGACAGACCTTAACACTGAAGCTTTCTTT.

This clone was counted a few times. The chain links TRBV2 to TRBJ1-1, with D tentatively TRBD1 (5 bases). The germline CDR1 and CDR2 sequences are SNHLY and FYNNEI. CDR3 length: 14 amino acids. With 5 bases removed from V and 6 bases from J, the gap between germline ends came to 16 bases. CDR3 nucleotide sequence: TGTGCCAGCAGTCACTTTGGGGGGAGCGCTGAAGCTTTCTTT. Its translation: CASSHFGGSAEAFF.

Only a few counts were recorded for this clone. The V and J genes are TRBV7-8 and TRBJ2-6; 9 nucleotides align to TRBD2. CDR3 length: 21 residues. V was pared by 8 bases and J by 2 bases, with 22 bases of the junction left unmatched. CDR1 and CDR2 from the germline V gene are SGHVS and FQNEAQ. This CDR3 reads CASRPGGQRGVVRAGANVLTF. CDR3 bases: TGTGCCAGCCGCCCGGGGGGCCAGCGGGGGGTCGTGAGGGCTGGGGCCAACGTCCTGACTTTC.

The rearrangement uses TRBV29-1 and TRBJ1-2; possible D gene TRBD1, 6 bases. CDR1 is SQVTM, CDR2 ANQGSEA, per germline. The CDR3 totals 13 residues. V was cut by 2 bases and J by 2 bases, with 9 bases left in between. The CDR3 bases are TGCAGCGTTGAACGGGGGGCCAACTATGGCTACACCTTC. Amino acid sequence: CSVERGANYGYTF. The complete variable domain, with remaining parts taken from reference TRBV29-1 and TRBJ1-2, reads SAVISQKPSRDICQRGTSLTIQCQVDSQVTMMFWYRQQPGQSLTLIATANQGSEATYESGFVIDKFPISRPNLTFSTLTVSNMSPEDSSIYLCSVERGANYGYTFGSGTRLTVV.

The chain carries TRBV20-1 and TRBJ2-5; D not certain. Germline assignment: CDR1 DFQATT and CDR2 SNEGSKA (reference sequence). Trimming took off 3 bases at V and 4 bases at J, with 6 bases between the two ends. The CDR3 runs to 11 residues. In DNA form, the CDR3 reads TGCAGTGCTAGTCCCGGAGAGACCCAGTACTTC. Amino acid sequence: CSASPGETQYF.

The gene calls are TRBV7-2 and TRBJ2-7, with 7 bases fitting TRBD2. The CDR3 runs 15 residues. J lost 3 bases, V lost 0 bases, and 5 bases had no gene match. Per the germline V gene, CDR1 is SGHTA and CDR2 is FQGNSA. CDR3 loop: CASSLAGEGNYEQYF. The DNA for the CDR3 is TGTGCCAGCAGCTTAGCGGGGGAGGGGAACTACGAGCAGTACTTC.

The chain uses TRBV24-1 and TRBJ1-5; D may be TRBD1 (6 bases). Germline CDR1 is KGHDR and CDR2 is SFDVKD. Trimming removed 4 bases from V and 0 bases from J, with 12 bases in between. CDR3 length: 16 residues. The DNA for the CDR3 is TGTGCCACCAGTGAGGCCGGGACATCTAGCAATCAGCCCCAGCATTTT. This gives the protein CATSEAGTSSNQPQHF.

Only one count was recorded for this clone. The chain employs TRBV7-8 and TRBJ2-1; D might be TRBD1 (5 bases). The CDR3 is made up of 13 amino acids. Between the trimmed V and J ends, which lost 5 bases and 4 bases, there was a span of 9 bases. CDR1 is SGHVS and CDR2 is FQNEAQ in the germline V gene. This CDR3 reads CASSKGVYNEQFF. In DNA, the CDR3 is TGTGCCAGCAGCAAAGGGGTTTACAATGAGCAGTTCTTC.

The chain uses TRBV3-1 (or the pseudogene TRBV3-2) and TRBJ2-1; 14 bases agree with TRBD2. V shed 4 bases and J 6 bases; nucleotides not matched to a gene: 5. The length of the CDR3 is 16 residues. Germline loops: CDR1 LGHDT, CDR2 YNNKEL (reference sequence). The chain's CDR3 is CASSLEGLAGANEQFF. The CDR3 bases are TGTGCCAGCAGCCTCGAGGGACTAGCGGGAGCCAATGAGCAGTTCTTC.

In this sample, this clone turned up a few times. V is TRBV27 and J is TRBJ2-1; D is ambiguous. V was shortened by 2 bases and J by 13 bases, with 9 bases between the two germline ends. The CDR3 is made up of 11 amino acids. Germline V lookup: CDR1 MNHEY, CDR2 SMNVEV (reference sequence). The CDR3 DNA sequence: TGTGCCAGCAGTTTAAATGGGCCCCAGTTCTTC. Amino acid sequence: CASSLNGPQFF.

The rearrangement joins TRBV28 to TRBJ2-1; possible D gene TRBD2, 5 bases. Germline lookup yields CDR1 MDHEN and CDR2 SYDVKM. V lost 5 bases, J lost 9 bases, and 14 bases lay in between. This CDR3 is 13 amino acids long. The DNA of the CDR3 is TGTGCCAGCAGTCCCCCCCGGGGAAGTGAGCAGTTCTTC. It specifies CASSPPRGSEQFF.

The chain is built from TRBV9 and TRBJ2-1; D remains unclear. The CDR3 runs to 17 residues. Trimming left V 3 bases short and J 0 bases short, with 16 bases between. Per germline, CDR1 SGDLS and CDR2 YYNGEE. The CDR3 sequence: CASSARLRFFSYNEQFF. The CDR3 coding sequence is TGTGCCAGCAGCGCTAGACTCCGGTTCTTCTCCTACAATGAGCAGTTCTTC.

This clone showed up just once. The CDR3 is CASSFAGSNTEAFF. In DNA, the CDR3 is TGTGCCAGCAGTTTCGCGGGGTCGAACACTGAAGCTTTCTTT. The chain is built from TRBV27 and TRBJ1-1; D ambiguous. V lost 3 bases to trimming and J lost 1 base, with 9 bases between them. CDR1 and CDR2 (germline): MNHEY, SMNVEV (reference sequence). CDR3 length: 14 residues.